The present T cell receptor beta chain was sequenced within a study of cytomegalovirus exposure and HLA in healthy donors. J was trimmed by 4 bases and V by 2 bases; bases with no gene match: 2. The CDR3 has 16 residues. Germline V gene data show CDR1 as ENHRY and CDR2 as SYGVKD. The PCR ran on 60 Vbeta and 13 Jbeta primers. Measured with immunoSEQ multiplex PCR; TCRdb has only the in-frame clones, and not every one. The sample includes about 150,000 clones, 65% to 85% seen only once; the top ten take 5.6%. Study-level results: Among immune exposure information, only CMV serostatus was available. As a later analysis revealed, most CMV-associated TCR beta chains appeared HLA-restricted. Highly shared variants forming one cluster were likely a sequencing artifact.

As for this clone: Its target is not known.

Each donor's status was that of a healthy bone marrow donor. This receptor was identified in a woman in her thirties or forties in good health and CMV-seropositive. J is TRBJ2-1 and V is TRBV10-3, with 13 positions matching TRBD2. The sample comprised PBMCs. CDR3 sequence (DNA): TGTGCCATCAGTGAGGGGACTAGCGGGACTTACAATGAGCAGTTCTTC. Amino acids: CAISEGTSGTYNEQFF.